The present T cell receptor (beta chain) was sequenced within a study of vaccination and CD4 T cells after COVID-19. Background on the study: Investigators stimulated cells with overlapping spike peptides drawn from SARS-CoV-2, HCoV-NL63, HCoV-OC43 and HCoV-229E.

As for this clonotype: Its antigen is undetermined.

As to treatment: 10-day PBMC culture with coronavirus spike peptide pools or control peptides (ViraFEST assay). The study sequenced cultured CD4+ T cell DNA using the Oncomine TCR Beta short-read assay. TCRdb ran MiXCR on the PCR reads and lists one entry per CDR3 protein. The repertoire holds about 26,000 distinct CDR3 sequences, with about 39% as singletons. The CDR3 spans 14 residues. Germline loops: CDR1 MNHNS, CDR2 SASEGT. Trimming removed 6 bases at V and 0 bases at J, with 9 bases between. The specimen was CD4+ T cells from blood, cultured in vitro. This clonotype originated in a human donor who had recovered from COVID-19. The J gene is TRBJ1-3, the V gene TRBV6-1; no reliable D call. CDR3 in amino acids: CASRPQSSGNTIYF. In nucleotides, the CDR3 is TGTGCCAGCAGACCACAGAGCTCTGGAAACACCATATATTTT.